The rows below give T cell receptor beta chains drawn from one sample of a study of blood T cell repertoires in COVID-19. Assay: immunoSEQ multiplex PCR; the TCRdb copy retains only in-frame clones and omits some. The data contain a few hundred thousand clones, roughly 88% of them singletons. The sequencing input was peripheral blood. The receptors shown here come from a woman aged 25 to 39 with active or convalescent COVID-19. Each CDR3 is given with its conserved first and last residue. The D gene is left open where the match is weak. Part of the rows lack a size; the others show once, few, many or a class for expanded clones.

15 - TRBJ1-4 TRBV12-1 once TGTGCCAGCAGCTTTGTGTATCGGCAGGGGGAAAAACTGTTTTTT CASSFVYRQGEKLFF
14 - TRBJ2-1 TRBV13 - TGTGCCAGCAGCTTGCCGGGACTTTACAATGAGCAGTTCTTC CASSLPGLYNEQFF
16 - TRBJ1-3 TRBV11-2 - TGTGCCAGCAGCCAGGCCCAGGCGGGGACTGGAAACACCATATATTTT CASSQAQAGTGNTIYF
13 TRBD1 TRBJ2-5 TRBV2 few TGTGCCAGCAGGGACAGGGGAGCGGAGACCCAGTACTTC CASRDRGAETQYF
15 TRBD1 TRBJ1-2 TRBV6-1 - TGTGCCAGCAGTGAACGACAGGGGAGTGGCTATGGCTACACCTTC CASSERQGSGYGYTF
14 TRBD1 TRBJ1-1 TRBV5-4 - TGTGCCAGCAGCTCTACAGGGGGTCGCACTGAAGCTTTCTTT CASSSTGGRTEAFF
14 - TRBJ1-2 TRBV14 - TGTGCCAGCAGCCAACAGCGGGCTAACTATGGCTACACCTTC CASSQQRANYGYTF
14 - TRBJ1-6 TRBV5-1 - TGCGCCAGCAGCTTGAGACAGACAGGTTCACCCCTCCACTTT CASSLRQTGSPLHF
15 - TRBJ1-1 TRBV5-5 - TGTGCCAGCAGCTTGCCCCAGGGAGGGTCGACTGAAGCTTTCTTT CASSLPQGGSTEAFF
14 - TRBJ1-1 TRBV19 - TGTGCCAGTAGTATCGGCGAGGGTGGGACTGAAGCTTTCTTT CASSIGEGGTEAFF
16 TRBD1 TRBJ1-6 TRBV5-6 - TGTGCCAGCAGACAGGACAGGGGGCTTGATCGGTCACCCCTCCACTTT CASRQDRGLDRSPLHF
15 - TRBJ2-5 TRBV7-9 - TGTGCCAGCAGCCACACCGATACGGGAGCAGAGACCCAGTACTTC CASSHTDTGAETQYF
13 - TRBJ1-6 TRBV19 once TGTGCCAGTAGTATAGGCGGGGGCTCACCCCTCCACTTT CASSIGGGSPLHF
13 - TRBJ2-1 TRBV6-1 once TGTGCCAGCAATGGGGGGATCTACAATGAGCAGTTCTTC CASNGGIYNEQFF